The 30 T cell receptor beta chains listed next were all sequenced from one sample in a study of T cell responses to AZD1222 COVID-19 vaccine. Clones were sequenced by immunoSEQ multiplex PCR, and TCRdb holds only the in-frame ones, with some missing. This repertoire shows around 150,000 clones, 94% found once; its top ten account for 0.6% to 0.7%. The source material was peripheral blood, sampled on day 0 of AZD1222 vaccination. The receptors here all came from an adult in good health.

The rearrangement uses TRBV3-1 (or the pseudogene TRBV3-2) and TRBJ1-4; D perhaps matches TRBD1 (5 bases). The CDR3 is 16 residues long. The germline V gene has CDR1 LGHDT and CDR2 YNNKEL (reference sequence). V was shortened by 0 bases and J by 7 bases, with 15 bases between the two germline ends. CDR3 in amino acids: CASSQDREGVGEKLFF. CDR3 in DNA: TGTGCCAGCAGCCAAGATAGGGAAGGGGTGGGTGAAAAACTGTTTTTT.

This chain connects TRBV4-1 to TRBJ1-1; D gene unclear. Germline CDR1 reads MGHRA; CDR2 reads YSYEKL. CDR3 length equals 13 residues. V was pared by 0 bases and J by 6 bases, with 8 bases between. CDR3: CASSQEAHSEAFF. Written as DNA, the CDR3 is TGCGCCAGCAGCCAAGAAGCGCATTCTGAAGCTTTCTTT.

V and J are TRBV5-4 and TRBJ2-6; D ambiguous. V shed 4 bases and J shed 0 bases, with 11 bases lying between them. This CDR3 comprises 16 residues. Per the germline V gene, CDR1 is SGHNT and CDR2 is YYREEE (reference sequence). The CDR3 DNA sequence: TGTGCCAGCAGCCTACCCCCGATCTCTGGGGCCAACGTCCTGACTTTC. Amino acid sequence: CASSLPPISGANVLTF.

The CDR3 reads CASSERGGTEAFF. The CDR3 region has the DNA TGTGCCAGCAGCGAACGGGGGGGCACTGAAGCTTTCTTT. The chain couples TRBV5-4 to TRBJ1-1, with D possibly TRBD1 on 5 matching bases. CDR3 length: 13 amino acids. V dropped 4 bases and J dropped 4 bases, with 11 bases sitting between them. Germline lookup yields CDR1 SGHNT and CDR2 YYREEE (reference sequence).

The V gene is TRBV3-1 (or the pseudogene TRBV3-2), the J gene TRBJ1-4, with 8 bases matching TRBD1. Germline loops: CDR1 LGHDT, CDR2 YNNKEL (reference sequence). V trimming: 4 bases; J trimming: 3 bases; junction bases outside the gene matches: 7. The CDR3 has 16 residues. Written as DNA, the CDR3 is TGTGCCAGCAGCCTGAGGACAGGGCGGGCTAATGAAAAACTGTTTTTT. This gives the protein CASSLRTGRANEKLFF.

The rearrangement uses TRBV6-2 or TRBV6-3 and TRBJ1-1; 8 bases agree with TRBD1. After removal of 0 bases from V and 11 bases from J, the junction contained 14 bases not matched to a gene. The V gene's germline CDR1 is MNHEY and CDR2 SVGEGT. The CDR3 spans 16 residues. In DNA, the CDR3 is TGTGCCAGCAGTTACTCGTTGGACAGGGCCAGGTTGGAGGCTTTCTTT. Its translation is CASSYSLDRARLEAFF.

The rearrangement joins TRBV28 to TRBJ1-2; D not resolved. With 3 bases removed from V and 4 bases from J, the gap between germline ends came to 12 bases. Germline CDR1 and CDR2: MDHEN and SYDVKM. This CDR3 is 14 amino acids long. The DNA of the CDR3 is TGTGCCAGCAGTTTTCGGGCAGGAGTCTATGGCTACACCTTC. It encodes CASSFRAGVYGYTF.

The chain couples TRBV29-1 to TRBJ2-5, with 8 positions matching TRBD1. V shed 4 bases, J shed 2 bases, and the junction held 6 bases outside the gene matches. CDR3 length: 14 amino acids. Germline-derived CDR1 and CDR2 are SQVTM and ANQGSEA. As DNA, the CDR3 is TGCAGCGTTGTCAGGACAGGGAAACAAGAGACCCAGTACTTC. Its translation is CSVVRTGKQETQYF.

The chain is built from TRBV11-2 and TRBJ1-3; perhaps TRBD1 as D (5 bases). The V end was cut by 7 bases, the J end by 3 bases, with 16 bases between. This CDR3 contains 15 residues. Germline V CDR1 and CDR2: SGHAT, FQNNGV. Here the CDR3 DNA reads TGTGCCAGCACCCGGGGGACGGGGGTTGGAAACACCATATATTTT. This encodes CASTRGTGVGNTIYF.

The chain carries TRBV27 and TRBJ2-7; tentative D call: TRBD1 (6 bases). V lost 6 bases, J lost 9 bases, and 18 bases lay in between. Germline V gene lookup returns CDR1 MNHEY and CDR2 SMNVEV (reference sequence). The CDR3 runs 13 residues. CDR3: CASRNSQGFGQYF. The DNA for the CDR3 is TGTGCCAGCAGAAACTCACAGGGATTTGGGCAGTACTTC.

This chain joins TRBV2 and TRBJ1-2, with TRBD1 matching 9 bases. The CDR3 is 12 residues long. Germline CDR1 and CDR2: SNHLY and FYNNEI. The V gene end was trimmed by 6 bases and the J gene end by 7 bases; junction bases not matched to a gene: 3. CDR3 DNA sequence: TGTGCCAGCAGGGGACAGGGACGTGGCTACACCTTC. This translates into CASRGQGRGYTF.

The CDR3 reads CATSDLGTGGGYTF. The CDR3 nucleotides are TGTGCCACCAGTGATTTGGGGACAGGCGGGGGCTACACCTTC. The V call is TRBV24-1, the J call TRBJ1-2; 8 positions agree with TRBD1. Germline trimming cut 0 bases from V and 8 bases from J; bases unmatched to any gene: 4. Germline-derived CDR1 and CDR2 are KGHDR and SFDVKD. The length of the CDR3 is 14 residues.

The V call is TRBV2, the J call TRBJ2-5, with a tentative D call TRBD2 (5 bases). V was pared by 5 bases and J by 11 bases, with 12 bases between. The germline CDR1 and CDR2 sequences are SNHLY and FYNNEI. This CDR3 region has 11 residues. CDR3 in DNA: TGTGCCAGCAGTCCAGTCCGGGGACAGTACTTC. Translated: CASSPVRGQYF.

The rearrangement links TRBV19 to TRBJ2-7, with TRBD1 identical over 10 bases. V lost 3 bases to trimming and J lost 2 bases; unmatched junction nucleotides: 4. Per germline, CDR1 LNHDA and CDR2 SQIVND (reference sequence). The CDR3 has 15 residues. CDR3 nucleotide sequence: TGTGCCAGTAGTATGGGACAGGGGAGGCCCTACGAGCAGTACTTC. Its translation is CASSMGQGRPYEQYF. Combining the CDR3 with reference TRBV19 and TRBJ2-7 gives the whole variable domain DGGITQSPKYLFRKEGQNVTLSCEQNLNHDAMYWYRQDPGQGLRLIYYSQIVNDFQKGDIAEGYSVSREKKESFPLTVTSAQKNPTAFYLCASSMGQGRPYEQYFGPGTRLTVT.

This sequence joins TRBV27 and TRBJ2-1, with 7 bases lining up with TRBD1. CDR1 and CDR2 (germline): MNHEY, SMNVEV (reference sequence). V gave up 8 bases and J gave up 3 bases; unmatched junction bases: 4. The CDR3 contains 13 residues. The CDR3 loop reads CASRAGGYNEQFF. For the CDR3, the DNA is TGTGCCAGCCGGGCAGGGGGCTACAATGAGCAGTTCTTC.

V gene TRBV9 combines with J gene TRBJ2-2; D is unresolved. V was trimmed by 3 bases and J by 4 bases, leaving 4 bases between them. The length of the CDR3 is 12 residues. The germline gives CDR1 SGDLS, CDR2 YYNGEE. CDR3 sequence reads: CASSEGTGELFF. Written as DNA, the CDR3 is TGTGCCAGCAGCGAGGGCACCGGGGAGCTGTTTTTT.

Here the CDR3 DNA reads TGTGCCAGCCAAACGGGAGAAGTTAACAATGAGCAGTTCTTC. Protein sequence: CASQTGEVNNEQFF. J is TRBJ2-1 and V is TRBV28; D may be TRBD2 (6 bases). V was cut by 8 bases and J by 5 bases, with 16 bases left in between. The CDR3 is made up of 14 amino acids. CDR1 is MDHEN and CDR2 is SYDVKM in the germline V gene.

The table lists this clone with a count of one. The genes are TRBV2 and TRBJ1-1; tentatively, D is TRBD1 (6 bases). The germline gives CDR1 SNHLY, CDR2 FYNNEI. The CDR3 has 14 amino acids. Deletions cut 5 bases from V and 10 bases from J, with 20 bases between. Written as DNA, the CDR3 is TGTGCCAGCAGTCTTATGACAGGCACCCCGGGAGCTTTCTTT. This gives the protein CASSLMTGTPGAFF.

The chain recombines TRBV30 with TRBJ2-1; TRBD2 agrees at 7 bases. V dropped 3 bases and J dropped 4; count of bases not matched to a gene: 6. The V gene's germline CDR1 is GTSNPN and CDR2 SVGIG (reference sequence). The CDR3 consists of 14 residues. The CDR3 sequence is CAWRRAGPYNEQFF. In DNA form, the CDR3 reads TGTGCCTGGAGACGAGCGGGACCTTACAATGAGCAGTTCTTC.

The CDR3 region is CASSVEDRGWDQPQHF. The DNA for the CDR3 is TGTGCCAGCAGTGTAGAGGACAGGGGTTGGGATCAGCCCCAGCATTTT. The chain uses TRBV6-1 and TRBJ1-5; 9 bases agree with TRBD1. The trim removed 4 bases at V and 5 bases at J, leaving 9 bases unmatched. The CDR3 loop spans 16 amino acids. The germline CDR1 and CDR2 sequences are MNHNS and SASEGT.

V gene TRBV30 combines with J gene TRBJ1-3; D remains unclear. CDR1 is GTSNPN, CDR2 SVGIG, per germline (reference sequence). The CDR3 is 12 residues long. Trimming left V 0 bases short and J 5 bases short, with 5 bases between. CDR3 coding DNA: TGTGCCTGGAGTGTACAGAGAAACACCATATATTTT. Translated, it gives CAWSVQRNTIYF. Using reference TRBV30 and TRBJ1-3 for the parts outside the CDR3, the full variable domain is SQTIHQWPATLVQPVGSPLSLECTVEGTSNPNLYWYRQAAGRGLQLLFYSVGIGQISSEVPQNLSASRPQDRQFILSSKKLLLSDSGFYLCAWSVQRNTIYFGEGSWLTVV.

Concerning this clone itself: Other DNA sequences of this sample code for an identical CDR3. CDR3 protein: CASRSGSSYNEQFF. The CDR3 nucleotides are TGTGCCAGCCGGTCCGGGAGTTCCTACAATGAGCAGTTCTTC. The rearrangement links TRBV6-5 to TRBJ2-1; TRBD2 is a possible D gene (6 bases). Trimming took off 8 bases at V and 1 base at J, with 12 bases between the two ends. This CDR3 region has 14 residues. CDR1 MNHEY and CDR2 SVGAGI come from the germline V gene.

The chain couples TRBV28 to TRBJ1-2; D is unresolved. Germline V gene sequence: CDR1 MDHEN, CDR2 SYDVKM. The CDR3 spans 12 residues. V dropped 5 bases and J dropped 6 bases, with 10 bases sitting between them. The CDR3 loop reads CASSGLQDGYTF. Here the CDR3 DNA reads TGTGCCAGCAGTGGGCTGCAAGATGGCTACACCTTC.

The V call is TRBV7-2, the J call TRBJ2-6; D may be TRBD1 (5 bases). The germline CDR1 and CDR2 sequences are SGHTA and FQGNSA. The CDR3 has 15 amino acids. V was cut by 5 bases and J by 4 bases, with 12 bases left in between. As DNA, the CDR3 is TGTGCCAGCAGCCCCAAGGGGCCCGGGGCCAACGTCCTGACTTTC. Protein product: CASSPKGPGANVLTF. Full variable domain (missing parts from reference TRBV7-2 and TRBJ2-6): GAGVSQSPSNKVTEKGKDVELRCDPISGHTALYWYRQSLGQGLEFLIYFQGNSAPDKSGLPSDRFSAERTGGSVSTLTIQRTQQEDSAVYLCASSPKGPGANVLTFGAGSRLTVL.

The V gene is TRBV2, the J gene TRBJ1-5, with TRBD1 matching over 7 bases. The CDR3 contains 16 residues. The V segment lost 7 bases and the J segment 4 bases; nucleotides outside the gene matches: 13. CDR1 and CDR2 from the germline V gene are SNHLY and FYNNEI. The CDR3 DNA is TGTGCCAGCAAGCTCACCACAGGGGCCGCTAATCAGCCCCAGCATTTT. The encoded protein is CASKLTTGAANQPQHF.

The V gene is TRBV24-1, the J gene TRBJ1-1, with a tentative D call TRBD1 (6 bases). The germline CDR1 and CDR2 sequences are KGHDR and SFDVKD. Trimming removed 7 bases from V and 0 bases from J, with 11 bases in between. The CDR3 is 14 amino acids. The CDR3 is CATSLRTVNTEAFF. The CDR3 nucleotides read TGTGCCACCAGCTTAAGGACAGTGAACACTGAAGCTTTCTTT.

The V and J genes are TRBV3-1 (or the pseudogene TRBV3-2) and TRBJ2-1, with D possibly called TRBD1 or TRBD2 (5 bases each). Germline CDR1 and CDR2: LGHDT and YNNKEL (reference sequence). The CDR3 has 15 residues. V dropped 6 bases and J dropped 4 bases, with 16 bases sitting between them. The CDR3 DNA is TGTGCCAGCAGTATTTCCGGGACCGCTTACAATGAGCAGTTCTTC. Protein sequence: CASSISGTAYNEQFF.

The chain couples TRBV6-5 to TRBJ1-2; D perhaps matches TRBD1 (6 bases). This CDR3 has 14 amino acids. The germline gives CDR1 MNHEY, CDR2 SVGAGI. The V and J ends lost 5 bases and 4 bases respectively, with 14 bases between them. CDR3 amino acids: CASSQPGHSYGYTF. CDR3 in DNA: TGTGCCAGCAGTCAACCGGGACACTCCTATGGCTACACCTTC.

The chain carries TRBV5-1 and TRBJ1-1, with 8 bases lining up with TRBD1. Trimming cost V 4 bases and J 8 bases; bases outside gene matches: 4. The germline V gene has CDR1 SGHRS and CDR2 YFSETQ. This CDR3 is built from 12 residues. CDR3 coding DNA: TGCGCCAGCAGCGTAGGACAGGGAGAAGCTTTCTTT. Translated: CASSVGQGEAFF.

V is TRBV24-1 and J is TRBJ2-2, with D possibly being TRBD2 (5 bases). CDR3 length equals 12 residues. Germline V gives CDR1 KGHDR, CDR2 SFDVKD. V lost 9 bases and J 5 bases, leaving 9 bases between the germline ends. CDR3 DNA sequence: TGTGCCACCTCTACGGGGACCGGGGAGCTGTTTTTT. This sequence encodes CATSTGTGELFF.